Presented here are 30 T cell receptor beta chains from one specimen sequenced in a study of blood T cell repertoires in COVID-19 (dated by TCRdb to about 2020). The library was obtained by the immunoSEQ multiplex PCR assay. Entries here come from immuneACCESS through TCRdb and include only in-frame sequences with V and J called. Some clones fail to appear in such tables; in the studies checked, an unresolved V gene covers under half of the shortfall, and the cause of the remainder is unknown. The sample table holds more than 200,000 clones, of which over 80% were seen once. The ten top clones hold about 1.9% of the sample. The source material was PBMCs or T cells enriched from blood (not recorded which). The receptors stem from a woman aged 18-29 years who had recovered from COVID-19.

The rearrangement uses TRBV29-1 and TRBJ1-1; 10 positions match TRBD1. This CDR3 contains 13 residues. Germline loops: CDR1 SQVTM, CDR2 ANQGSEA. V trimming: 6 bases; J trimming: 6 bases; junction bases outside the gene matches: 7. The CDR3 sequence: CSVVTGGGAEAFF. DNA for the CDR3: TGCAGCGTGGTGACAGGGGGCGGTGCTGAAGCTTTCTTT.

This chain joins TRBV24-1 and TRBJ2-3; TRBD1 matches at 7 bases. This CDR3 region has 15 residues. Germline CDR1 is KGHDR and CDR2 is SFDVKD. Losses at the gene ends were 4 bases for V and 4 bases for J; bases not matched to a gene: 7. The CDR3 loop reads CATSDRGQPPDTQYF. The CDR3 coding sequence is TGTGCCACCAGTGACCGGGGACAGCCGCCAGATACGCAGTATTTT.

CDR3 sequence: CASSGRDSNYGYTF. In DNA form, the CDR3 reads TGTGCCAGCAGCGGCCGGGACAGTAACTATGGCTACACCTTC. The chain carries TRBV11-2 and TRBJ1-2; TRBD1 agrees at 7 bases. After removal of 5 bases from V and 1 base from J, the junction contained 4 bases not matched to a gene. This CDR3 is built from 14 residues. Germline V lookup: CDR1 SGHAT, CDR2 FQNNGV.

The chain combines TRBV27 with TRBJ1-2; TRBD1 aligns across 7 bases. J lost 6 bases, V lost 4 bases, and 11 bases had no gene match. The CDR3 spans 15 residues. CDR1 is MNHEY, CDR2 SMNVEV, per germline (reference sequence). In nucleotides, the CDR3 is TGTGCCAGCAGTTACTACAGGGGAAGCGGTGATGGCTACACCTTC. The encoded protein is CASSYYRGSGDGYTF.

J is TRBJ2-2 and V is TRBV10-3; 16 nucleotides match TRBD2. There are 20 residues in the CDR3. Trimming took 4 bases from V and 0 from J; bases not matched to a gene: 8. The germline gives CDR1 ENHRY, CDR2 SYGVKD. The CDR3 bases are TGTGCCATCAGTGGGGGACTAGCGGGAGGGCCACAAGCGAACACCGGGGAGCTGTTTTTT. As protein: CAISGGLAGGPQANTGELFF.

This clone was counted a single time. This sequence joins TRBV29-1 and TRBJ1-2, with 9 positions matching TRBD1. CDR1 is SQVTM and CDR2 is ANQGSEA in the germline V gene. This CDR3 comprises 13 residues. V gave up 6 bases and J gave up 4 bases; unmatched junction bases: 6. The CDR3 nucleotides are TGCAGCGTGGACAGGGGTATGGGCTATGGCTACACCTTC. Translation gives CSVDRGMGYGYTF.

The gene calls are TRBV10-3 and TRBJ2-5; 7 nucleotides align to TRBD1. CDR3 length: 12 residues. The junction had 1 base not matched to a gene; V was cut back by 7 bases and J by 2 bases. Germline CDR1 ENHRY, CDR2 SYGVKD. This CDR3 reads CAIKGQQETQYF. CDR3 DNA: TGTGCCATCAAGGGACAGCAAGAGACCCAGTACTTC.

The V gene is TRBV4-1, the J gene TRBJ1-2; the D is unclear. The V and J ends lost 4 bases and 7 bases respectively, with 19 bases between them. Germline V lookup: CDR1 MGHRA, CDR2 YSYEKL. The CDR3 runs to 15 residues. The CDR3 region is CASSLPESGEGGYTF. The CDR3 DNA sequence: TGCGCCAGCAGCCTCCCTGAAAGCGGTGAGGGTGGCTACACCTTC.

V is TRBV6-1 and J is TRBJ2-7; TRBD1 matches 7 bases. There are 14 residues in the CDR3. V trimming: 1 base; J trimming: 6 bases; junction bases outside the gene matches: 6. The germline V gene encodes CDR1 MNHNS and CDR2 SASEGT. The CDR3 reads CASSEGTGEAEQYF. The CDR3 DNA is TGTGCCAGCAGTGAAGGGACAGGCGAAGCCGAGCAGTACTTC.

This rearrangement joins TRBV29-1 to TRBJ1-1; possibly TRBD1 for D (6 bases). The CDR3 spans 13 residues. CDR1 is SQVTM, CDR2 ANQGSEA, per germline. Trimming removed 7 bases from V and 1 base from J, with 13 bases in between. The CDR3: CSADRSSNTEAFF. DNA for the CDR3: TGCAGCGCCGACAGGAGTTCGAACACTGAAGCTTTCTTT.

J is TRBJ1-4 and V is TRBV18, with a weak D call TRBD1 (5 bases). The CDR3 spans 17 residues. CDR1 KGHSH and CDR2 LQKENI come from the germline V gene. V dropped 3 bases and J dropped 7 bases, with 21 bases sitting between them. This CDR3 is CASSPGGNLFSREKLFF. CDR3 DNA sequence: TGTGCCAGCTCACCGGGGGGGAATTTGTTCTCGCGTGAAAAACTGTTTTTT.

The V and J genes are TRBV3-1 (or the pseudogene TRBV3-2) and TRBJ1-5; 11 bases align to TRBD1. This CDR3 is 18 amino acids long. The germline CDR1 and CDR2 sequences are LGHDT and YNNKEL (reference sequence). The trim removed 1 base at V and 9 bases at J, leaving 14 bases unmatched. In nucleotides, the CDR3 is TGTGCCAGCAGCCAAGGATTATCGGGACAGGGGGGATATTGGCCCCAGCATTTT. Its protein is CASSQGLSGQGGYWPQHF.

This clone appeared a few times. Other nucleotide sequences in the sample specify the same CDR3. The gene calls are TRBV18 and TRBJ1-2, with D possibly being TRBD1 (6 bases). V lost 6 bases and J lost 2, with 10 bases in between. The germline V gene encodes CDR1 KGHSH and CDR2 LQKENI. CDR3 length: 13 amino acids. The CDR3 spells CASSQDRNYGYTF. The CDR3 region has the DNA TGTGCCAGCTCTCAAGACAGGAACTATGGCTACACCTTC.

A word on this clone: At the DNA level, this CDR3 is encoded by other sequences in the same sample as well. The chain couples TRBV11-2 to TRBJ2-3; D possibly corresponds to TRBD2 (6 bases). The CDR3 contains 12 residues. Trimming shortened V by 5 bases and J by 5 bases, and 8 bases separated the two germline ends. Germline-derived CDR1 and CDR2 are SGHAT and FQNNGV. The CDR3 region is CASSLGGDTQYF. For the CDR3, the DNA is TGTGCCAGCAGCCTCGGGGGAGATACGCAGTATTTT.

This clone was counted a single time. The chain is built from TRBV15 and TRBJ2-1; 10 bases match TRBD1. V lost 1 base, J lost 6 bases, and 6 bases stayed unmatched. The CDR3 has 16 residues. Germline V gene lookup returns CDR1 LNHNV and CDR2 YYDKDF (reference sequence). The DNA of the CDR3 is TGTGCCACCAGCAGAGGGCCCGGGACAGGGGTCAATGAGCAGTTCTTC. This gives the protein CATSRGPGTGVNEQFF.

J is TRBJ1-4 and V is TRBV3-1 (or the pseudogene TRBV3-2); a weak D match, TRBD1 (6 bases). Germline V CDR1 and CDR2: LGHDT, YNNKEL (reference sequence). The CDR3 extends over 17 amino acids. Deletions cut 4 bases from V and 7 bases from J, with 22 bases between. CDR3 DNA: TGTGCCAGCAGCCCGCTCAGGGGCCAGGTCTCGAGTGAAAAACTGTTTTTT. Protein: CASSPLRGQVSSEKLFF.

The chain uses TRBV27 and TRBJ1-2; 7 bases line up with TRBD1. The CDR3 sequence is 14 residues long. Germline V lookup: CDR1 MNHEY, CDR2 SMNVEV (reference sequence). The V segment lost 6 bases and the J segment 8 bases; nucleotides outside the gene matches: 12. In DNA form, the CDR3 reads TGTGCCAGCAGGGAGACGGGACAGCCCTGGGGCTACACCTTC. Translated, it gives CASRETGQPWGYTF.

This chain links TRBV7-2 with TRBJ2-1, with 10 bases lining up with TRBD2. V shed 5 bases and J 3 bases; nucleotides not matched to a gene: 4. Germline V gives CDR1 SGHTA, CDR2 FQGNSA. The CDR3 is 15 amino acids. The CDR3 loop reads CASSPTSGDYNEQFF. Written as DNA, the CDR3 is TGTGCCAGCAGCCCCACTAGCGGGGACTACAATGAGCAGTTCTTC.

CDR3 sequence reads: CASSQDSSGGADTQYF. The CDR3 coding sequence is TGCGCCAGCAGCCAAGATTCTAGCGGGGGGGCAGATACGCAGTATTTT. The V gene is TRBV4-3, the J gene TRBJ2-3; 12 nucleotides match TRBD2. From germline, CDR1 is LGHNA and CDR2 YSLEER. V was clipped by 0 bases and J by 4 bases; unmatched bases: 2. This CDR3 has 16 amino acids.

V usage is TRBV3-1 (or the pseudogene TRBV3-2) and J usage is TRBJ2-7; TRBD2 is a possible D gene (6 bases). Germline assignment: CDR1 LGHDT and CDR2 YNNKEL (reference sequence). CDR3 size: 12 residues. Trimming left V 1 base short and J 6 bases short, with 7 bases between. As DNA, the CDR3 is TGTGCCAGCAGCCAAGGGGGAGGCGAGCAGTACTTC. This codes for CASSQGGGEQYF.

The chain couples TRBV7-9 to TRBJ1-4; 8 bases align to TRBD1. CDR1 is SEHNR and CDR2 is FQNEAQ in the germline V gene (reference sequence). V was clipped by 4 bases and J by 8 bases; unmatched bases: 6. CDR3 size: 14 residues. CDR3 sequence: CASSSGQAGEKLFF. CDR3 DNA sequence: TGTGCCAGCAGCTCGGGACAGGCGGGGGAAAAACTGTTTTTT.

This chain links TRBV6-5 with TRBJ2-7, with 11 nucleotides matching TRBD1. V lost 6 bases and J lost 3; bases outside the gene matches: 1. The length of the CDR3 is 13 residues. Germline CDR1 MNHEY, CDR2 SVGAGI. Here the CDR3 DNA reads TGTGCCAGCAGGGGGACAGGGGGCTACGAGCAGTACTTC. This sequence encodes CASRGTGGYEQYF.

The genes are TRBV11-3 and TRBJ2-1, with 7 bases identical to TRBD2. Trimming cost V 5 bases and J 4 bases; bases outside gene matches: 14. CDR3 length: 17 residues. In germline, CDR1 is SGHNT, CDR2 YENEEA. The CDR3 here is CASSPSFGRGYYNEQFF. CDR3 coding DNA: TGTGCCAGCAGCCCCTCCTTCGGGCGGGGGTATTACAATGAGCAGTTCTTC.

The rearrangement links TRBV19 to TRBJ2-3; the match to TRBD1 covers 11 bases. CDR1 LNHDA and CDR2 SQIVND come from the germline V gene (reference sequence). The V segment lost 5 bases and the J segment 4 bases; nucleotides outside the gene matches: 8. The CDR3 totals 16 residues. CDR3 DNA sequence: TGTGCCAGTAGTCTCGTGACGGACAGGGGGCCAGATACGCAGTATTTT. As protein: CASSLVTDRGPDTQYF.

The gene calls are TRBV11-2 and TRBJ1-2; D perhaps matches TRBD1 (5 bases). CDR3 length: 14 amino acids. Germline V CDR1 and CDR2: SGHAT, FQNNGV. V dropped 3 bases and J dropped 6 bases, with 14 bases sitting between them. This chain's CDR3 is CASSFTQGSHGYTF. The CDR3, as DNA: TGTGCCAGCAGCTTCACCCAGGGCAGTCATGGCTACACCTTC. The full variable domain, its missing parts supplied by reference TRBV11-2 and TRBJ1-2, is EAGVAQSPRYKIIEKRQSVAFWCNPISGHATLYWYQQILGQGPKLLIQFQNNGVVDDSQLPKDRFSAERLKGVDSTLKIQPAKLEDSAVYLCASSFTQGSHGYTFGSGTRLTVV.

This clone appeared a few times. The genes are TRBV6-2 or TRBV6-3 and TRBJ1-1; the match to TRBD1 covers 9 bases. The V and J ends lost 6 bases and 5 bases, in that order; junction bases with no gene match: 10. Germline V gene sequence: CDR1 MNHEY, CDR2 SVGEGT. The CDR3 has 15 residues. Here the CDR3 reads CASSPGQGRGTEAFF. The CDR3 DNA is TGTGCCAGCAGCCCCGGACAGGGGCGGGGTACTGAAGCTTTCTTT.

V is TRBV12-5 and J is TRBJ2-1; 13 nucleotides match TRBD2. The J segment lost 6 bases and the V segment lost 8 bases, leaving 10 bases of the junction unmatched. CDR1 is LGHNT, CDR2 FRNRAP, per germline. The CDR3 runs to 16 residues. DNA for the CDR3: TGTGCTAGTAGTCGCCCTCGGACTAGCGGGGGCAATGAGCAGTTCTTC. Translation: CASSRPRTSGGNEQFF.

This clone was seen a single time. CDR3 residues: CATSDRLNTEAFF. The CDR3 nucleotides are TGTGCCACCAGCGACAGACTGAACACTGAAGCTTTCTTT. J is TRBJ1-1 and V is TRBV15, with a tentative D call TRBD1 (5 bases). CDR3 length equals 13 residues. Germline V gene data show CDR1 as LNHNV and CDR2 as YYDKDF (reference sequence). Trimming stripped 5 bases from V and 0 bases from J, with 7 bases between.

The CDR3 region is CASSDLGQGTDTQYF. CDR3 nucleotide sequence: TGTGCCAGCAGTGATTTGGGACAGGGGACAGATACGCAGTATTTT. This chain joins TRBV2 and TRBJ2-3, with 10 bases fitting TRBD1. Germline V gene lookup returns CDR1 SNHLY and CDR2 FYNNEI. This CDR3 region has 15 residues. V lost 3 bases to trimming and J lost 3 bases; unmatched junction nucleotides: 3.

The V gene is TRBV4-3, the J gene TRBJ1-2, with D uncertain. The CDR3 runs to 13 residues. Germline CDR1 LGHNA, CDR2 YSLEER. With 4 bases removed from V and 2 bases from J, the gap between germline ends came to 8 bases. CDR3 DNA: TGCGCCAGCAGCCCGACGGGAAACTATGGCTACACCTTC. This gives the protein CASSPTGNYGYTF.